Below, 25 T cell receptor beta chains from the same sample are listed, as sequenced in a study of blood T cell repertoires in COVID-19. Measured with immunoSEQ multiplex PCR; TCRdb has only the in-frame clones, and not every one. The profile shows approximately 180,000 clones, 85% of them singletons. The material sequenced was peripheral blood. The receptors derive from a person between 65 and 80 years old with COVID-19, enrolled during active disease.

The chain is built from TRBV6-5 and TRBJ2-1; 8 nucleotides agree with TRBD2. Germline V gene sequence: CDR1 MNHEY, CDR2 SVGAGI. V lost 2 bases to trimming and J lost 7 bases; unmatched junction nucleotides: 7. The CDR3 runs to 15 residues. CDR3 loop: CASSYGVSGTNEQFF. The CDR3 bases are TGTGCCAGCAGTTACGGTGTTAGCGGGACAAATGAGCAGTTCTTC.

As to this clone: The limits of the CDR3 on the DNA are not certain, so only TCRdb's listed CDR3 is given. The V gene is TRBV27, the J gene TRBJ2-4; the table calls TRBD1, which could not be checked here. Germline CDR1 and CDR2: MNHEY and SMNVEV (reference sequence). The CDR3 adds up to 20 amino acids, both ends counted. CDR3 loop: CASSSSVGQGGVGAKNIQYF.

This clone was seen just once. The chain links TRBV9 to TRBJ2-3, with D maybe TRBD2 (6 bases). This CDR3 is built from 15 residues. The V end was cut by 0 bases, the J end by 1 base, with 9 bases between. Looked up from germline, CDR1 is SGDLS and CDR2 is YYNGEE. Written as DNA, the CDR3 is TGTGCCAGCAGCGTAGACGGGAGAGGCACAGATACGCAGTATTTT. Residues: CASSVDGRGTDTQYF. Looking up the rest from reference TRBV9 and TRBJ2-3 gives the full variable domain: DSGVTQTPKHLITATGQRVTLRCSPRSGDLSVYWYQQSLDQGLQFLIQYYNGEERAKGNILERFSAQQFPDLHSELNLSSLELGDSALYFCASSVDGRGTDTQYFGPGTRLTVL.

CDR3 sequence reads: CASSIDVAGGLQTQYF. DNA of the CDR3: TGTGCCAGTAGTATAGATGTAGCGGGAGGGCTCCAGACCCAGTACTTC. The chain is built from TRBV19 and TRBJ2-5; TRBD2 agrees at 11 bases. V was pared by 0 bases and J by 6 bases, with 6 bases of the junction left unmatched. This CDR3 spans 16 amino acids. Germline V gene sequence: CDR1 LNHDA, CDR2 SQIVND (reference sequence).

This chain connects TRBV3-1 (or the pseudogene TRBV3-2) to TRBJ2-2; 10 bases line up with TRBD2. The CDR3 has 17 residues. Germline V gene sequence: CDR1 LGHDT, CDR2 YNNKEL (reference sequence). Losses at the gene ends were 0 bases for V and 6 bases for J; bases not matched to a gene: 7. Written as DNA, the CDR3 is TGTGCCAGCAGCCAAGAGTCGAGCGGGAGGGGTGCCGGGGAGCTGTTTTTT. It codes for CASSQESSGRGAGELFF.

The chain joins TRBV7-3 to TRBJ2-7; TRBD1 is a possible D gene (6 bases). Trimming removed 4 bases at V and 2 bases at J, with 12 bases between. The CDR3 has 14 amino acids. CDR1 and CDR2 from the germline V gene are SGHTA and FQGTGA. The CDR3 region has the DNA TGTGCCAGCAGCTCCCTTGGGGGCCCCTACGAGCAGTACTTC. Residues: CASSSLGGPYEQYF.

The V call is TRBV4-1, the J call TRBJ1-1; D is undetermined. Trimming removed 6 bases from V and 1 base from J, with 18 bases in between. CDR3 length: 16 amino acids. CDR1 is MGHRA, CDR2 YSYEKL, per germline. The CDR3 nucleotides read TGCGCCAGCAGATCGGTAGCGACCCTGGAGAACACTGAAGCTTTCTTT. It encodes CASRSVATLENTEAFF.

The chain recombines TRBV28 with TRBJ1-1, with 8 bases fitting TRBD1. The V and J ends lost 2 bases and 6 bases, in that order; junction bases with no gene match: 11. There are 16 residues in the CDR3. Germline CDR1 is MDHEN and CDR2 is SYDVKM. CDR3 sequence reads: CASSLPTFSRGPEAFF. CDR3 bases: TGTGCCAGCAGTTTACCCACTTTTAGCAGGGGGCCTGAAGCTTTCTTT.

The rearrangement uses TRBV11-1 and TRBJ2-2; weak D call: TRBD2 (5 bases). Trimming left V 5 bases short and J 7 bases short, with 17 bases between. This CDR3 has 15 amino acids. The germline CDR1 and CDR2 sequences are SGHAT and FQDESV (reference sequence). The CDR3 protein is CASSKALGVNGELFF. The CDR3 nucleotides are TGTGCCAGCAGCAAGGCACTAGGTGTCAACGGGGAGCTGTTTTTT. The full variable domain, rest sourced from reference TRBV11-1 and TRBJ2-2, is EAEVAQSPRYKITEKSQAVAFWCDPISGHATLYWYRQILGQGPELLVQFQDESVVDDSQLPKDRFSAERLKGVDSTLKIQPAELGDSAMYLCASSKALGVNGELFFGEGSRLTVL.

This clone was counted once. This chain uses TRBV14 with TRBJ1-1, with TRBD1 identical over 7 bases. The junction had 6 bases not matched to a gene; V was cut back by 4 bases and J by 1 base. CDR3 length: 15 amino acids. From germline, CDR1 is SGHDN and CDR2 FVKESK. In DNA, the CDR3 is TGTGCCAGCAGCCCGCAGACAGGGAGGAACACTGAAGCTTTCTTT. This codes for CASSPQTGRNTEAFF. Filled out from reference TRBV14 and TRBJ1-1, the complete variable domain reads EAGVTQFPSHSVIEKGQTVTLRCDPISGHDNLYWYRRVMGKEIKFLLHFVKESKQDESGMPNNRFLAERTGGTYSTLKVQPAELEDSGVYFCASSPQTGRNTEAFFGQGTRLTVV.

The chain carries TRBV2 and TRBJ1-2, with 7 bases lining up with TRBD1. After removal of 6 bases from V and 7 bases from J, the junction contained 5 bases not matched to a gene. The CDR3 loop spans 12 amino acids. Germline assignment: CDR1 SNHLY and CDR2 FYNNEI. CDR3 protein: CASRVRGSGYTF. CDR3 nucleotides: TGTGCCAGCAGGGTCAGGGGGTCTGGCTACACCTTC.

This chain joins TRBV3-1 (or the pseudogene TRBV3-2) and TRBJ1-6, with 7 bases matching TRBD1. Losses at the gene ends were 2 bases for V and 13 bases for J; bases not matched to a gene: 17. This CDR3 has 17 amino acids. Germline loops: CDR1 LGHDT, CDR2 YNNKEL (reference sequence). The CDR3 nucleotides are TGTGCCAGCAGCCAAATACAGGGGACCCAAGTGAGGTCTCCCCTCCACTTT. Translating it yields CASSQIQGTQVRSPLHF.

The chain joins TRBV6-5 to TRBJ1-4, with D possibly TRBD1 on 6 matching bases. The CDR3 spans 15 residues. CDR1 is MNHEY, CDR2 SVGAGI, per germline. V was clipped by 0 bases and J by 7 bases, with 12 bases between them. The CDR3 DNA reads TGTGCCAGCAGTTACTCGATAGGGGGTGGTGAAAAACTGTTTTTT. Translating gives CASSYSIGGGEKLFF.

This chain joins TRBV13 and TRBJ2-7, with 10 bases fitting TRBD1. V dropped 6 bases and J dropped 4; count of bases not matched to a gene: 3. The CDR3 loop spans 13 amino acids. CDR1 is PRHDT and CDR2 is FYEKMQ in the germline V gene (reference sequence). The CDR3 spells CASSKDRGYEQYF. As DNA, the CDR3 is TGTGCCAGCAGTAAGGACAGGGGGTACGAGCAGTACTTC.

This sequence joins TRBV6-2 or TRBV6-3 and TRBJ2-7, with TRBD2 identical over 8 bases. Germline-derived CDR1 and CDR2 are MNHEY and SVGEGT. CDR3 length: 15 residues. V lost 6 bases and J lost 2; bases outside the gene matches: 9. The CDR3 loop is CASSPLAGTTYEQYF. For the CDR3, the DNA is TGTGCCAGCAGCCCATTAGCGGGAACAACCTACGAGCAGTACTTC.

Remarks on this clone: The sample holds other DNA sequences that translate to the same CDR3. The chain is built from TRBV7-6 and TRBJ2-1; 7 nucleotides agree with TRBD2. The CDR3 sequence is 15 residues long. With 0 bases clipped from V and 4 bases from J, the junction kept 3 bases outside the gene matches. Germline CDR1 reads SGHVS; CDR2 reads FNYEAQ. In nucleotides, the CDR3 is TGTGCCAGCAGCTTAGCCGGGGGGACGTACAATGAGCAGTTCTTC. Translating gives CASSLAGGTYNEQFF.

J is TRBJ2-1 and V is TRBV12-3 or TRBV12-4; TRBD2 matches 12 bases. The trim removed 8 bases at V and 9 bases at J, leaving 5 bases unmatched. This CDR3 is built from 13 residues. The CDR3 region has the DNA TGTGCCAGCGGGACTAGCGGGTGGGGTGAGCAGTTCTTC. The encoded protein is CASGTSGWGEQFF.

The chain has TRBV9 and TRBJ2-2, with TRBD1 matching over 7 bases. Germline V gene sequence: CDR1 SGDLS, CDR2 YYNGEE. After removal of 3 bases from V and 5 bases from J, the junction contained 10 bases not matched to a gene. The CDR3 is made up of 16 amino acids. In nucleotides, the CDR3 is TGTGCCAGCAGCGGAGACAGGGTTAGTGGTACCGGGGAGCTGTTTTTT. Encoded protein: CASSGDRVSGTGELFF.

V and J are TRBV3-1 (or the pseudogene TRBV3-2) and TRBJ2-3; 7 bases map to TRBD2. CDR3 length: 13 amino acids. CDR1 and CDR2 from the germline V gene are LGHDT and YNNKEL (reference sequence). V gave up 0 bases and J gave up 12 bases; unmatched junction bases: 6. In nucleotides, the CDR3 is TGTGCCAGCAGCCAAGATGGCGAGCGGGACCAGTATTTT. This sequence encodes CASSQDGERDQYF.

The CDR3 loop reads CASSSDGGSETQYF. The CDR3 DNA is TGTGCCAGCAGCTCGGACGGGGGATCGGAGACCCAGTACTTC. The chain has TRBV7-2 and TRBJ2-5, with a weak D call TRBD2 (6 bases). Germline CDR1 reads SGHTA; CDR2 reads FQGNSA. The length of the CDR3 is 14 residues. V was clipped by 4 bases and J by 5 bases, with 14 bases between them. Based on the CDR3 plus reference TRBV7-2 and TRBJ2-5, the full variable domain is GAGVSQSPSNKVTEKGKDVELRCDPISGHTALYWYRQSLGQGLEFLIYFQGNSAPDKSGLPSDRFSAERTGGSVSTLTIQRTQQEDSAVYLCASSSDGGSETQYFGPGTRLLVL.

This sequence joins TRBV19 and TRBJ2-7, with D perhaps matching TRBD2 (7 bases). The CDR3 runs 15 residues. Trimming took 3 bases from V and 5 from J, leaving 17 bases between them. CDR1 and CDR2 from the germline V gene are LNHDA and SQIVND (reference sequence). The CDR3 coding sequence is TGTGCCAGTAGTATCGTAAGGGGGGGAAGGCACGAGCAGTACTTC. Translation gives CASSIVRGGRHEQYF.

J is TRBJ2-7 and V is TRBV14; 7 bases are a match to TRBD1. CDR3 length: 14 residues. Germline V gene sequence: CDR1 SGHDN, CDR2 FVKESK. Trimming took 3 bases from V and 2 from J; bases not matched to a gene: 4. CDR3 residues: CASSHRGQTYEQYF. The CDR3 region has the DNA TGTGCCAGCAGCCATCGGGGACAGACCTACGAGCAGTACTTC.

The chain has TRBV4-1 and TRBJ1-4, with 9 bases lining up with TRBD1. Germline V CDR1 and CDR2: MGHRA, YSYEKL. The CDR3 has 19 residues. The V and J ends lost 1 base and 3 bases, in that order; junction bases with no gene match: 12. The CDR3 DNA reads as TGCGCCAGCAGCCAAGCGGAGGACAGGGGTCTGGGAGCTAATGAAAAACTGTTTTTT. It translates to CASSQAEDRGLGANEKLFF.

The gene calls are TRBV5-1 and TRBJ1-1; 10 bases fit TRBD1. The CDR3 is made up of 16 amino acids. The V gene's germline CDR1 is SGHRS and CDR2 YFSETQ. The V gene end was trimmed by 5 bases and the J gene end by 0 bases; junction bases not matched to a gene: 7. CDR3 sequence reads: CASRPDRGLMNTEAFF. Here the CDR3 DNA reads TGCGCCAGCAGGCCCGACAGGGGGCTTATGAACACTGAAGCTTTCTTT.

The chain links TRBV7-2 to TRBJ1-1; D remains unclear. CDR1 SGHTA and CDR2 FQGNSA come from the germline V gene. This CDR3 is 13 amino acids long. The V end lost 3 bases, the J end lost 4 bases, and 9 bases lay between the germline ends. DNA of the CDR3: TGTGCCAGCAGCTTCCGGCAGGCCACTGAAGCTTTCTTT. This sequence encodes CASSFRQATEAFF.